Included here is one TCR beta chain sequence, with context. Its antigen is undetermined. The sample is drawn from a study of vaccination effects on CD4 cells after COVID-19. As for the study in general: Following the second dose by a median of 72 days, the post-vaccine samples were obtained.

Subsequent to 10 days of culture, CD4+ T cells were isolated. Participants completed two doses of the BNT162b2 or mRNA-1273 vaccine. Profiling relied on immunoSEQ multiplex PCR, and the TCRdb table lists in-frame clones only, not all of them. The sample shows more than 60,000 clones, roughly 74% of them seen only once. Looked up from germline, CDR1 is SGDLS and CDR2 is YYNGEE. The CDR3 is 18 amino acids. The V gene lost 0 bases and the J gene lost 6 bases, with 21 bases spanning the gap. Findings and limits, study-wide: Vaccine-induced clones in healthy vaccinees cross-reacted with common cold coronaviruses in only 1 of 255 cases.

This specimen consisted of CD4+ T cells from PBMCs cultured without peptide, obtained after COVID-19 vaccination. The receptor comes from a human donor who received a COVID-19 vaccine. V usage is TRBV9 and J usage is TRBJ2-2; D might be TRBD2 (7 bases). CDR3 sequence: CASSVGRGAPPGSGELFF. The CDR3 bases are TGTGCCAGCAGCGTAGGACGGGGGGCCCCCCCGGGATCCGGGGAGCTGTTTTTT.